The clone carrying this T cell receptor (beta chain) has only a few counts. Its antigen is undetermined. Each CDR3 protein gets one entry after TCRdb re-called the 5' RACE reads with MiXCR. The table has about 320,000 distinct CDR3 sequences, roughly 7% seen once. The CDR3 is 13 residues long. V lost 7 bases and J lost 2, with 10 bases in between. This sample was taken from a study of T cells after yellow fever vaccination. Notes on the study in general: Booster sampling recovered most clones from primary vaccination (96% CD4, roughly 88% CD8).

The receptor was isolated from a man younger than 35 who received the YFV17D yellow fever vaccine. This specimen was PBMCs, taken about 49 days after the first yellow fever vaccination. The chain carries TRBV12-3 or TRBV12-4 and TRBJ2-3; D perhaps matches TRBD1 (7 bases). The DNA of the CDR3 is TGTGCCAGCACAGGGGGGATCACAGATACGCAGTATTTT. Residues: CASTGGITDTQYF.